These 21 T cell receptor beta chains share one sample of origin, sequenced in a study of regulatory T cells in long-lasting Graves disease. The TCR beta library used iRepertoire HTBI primers with Arm-PCR amplification of CDR3. TCRdb fed the multiplex PCR reads into MiXCR, producing one record per CDR3 protein. The data show 350,000 to 550,000 distinct CDR3 sequences, 16% seen once. Stated time point: newly diagnosed GD, antithyroid drugs for less than 3 months. PBMCs were the source of the RNA used for TCR sequencing. This sample also appeared in a second study, on T cells in Graves' hyperthyroidism and ophthalmopathy.

Sequenced material: peripheral blood mononuclear cells (PBMCs), taken at new diagnosis, from a patient treated with antithyroid drugs. These receptor sequences come from a woman aged 18-30 years with Graves disease.

This clonotype was counted many times. V usage is TRBV7-3 and J usage is TRBJ2-2, with a weak D call TRBD2 (5 bases). Germline values: CDR1 SGHTA, CDR2 FQGTGA. The CDR3 covers 15 residues. Trimming stripped 5 bases from V and 3 bases from J, with 13 bases between. The CDR3 protein is CASSLRLGDTGELFF. For the CDR3, the DNA is TGTGCCAGCAGCCTCCGATTGGGAGACACCGGGGAGCTGTTTTTT.

This clonotype came up many times. The chain links TRBV5-6 to TRBJ2-5; D possibly corresponds to TRBD1 (5 bases). CDR3 size: 14 residues. V dropped 1 base and J dropped 1 base, with 8 bases sitting between them. Germline V gene data show CDR1 as SGHDT and CDR2 as YYEEEE. The CDR3 nucleotides are TGTGCCAGCAGCTTGCAGCAGGGCCAAGAGACCCAGTACTTC. It is translated as CASSLQQGQETQYF.

This clonotype showed up many times. The chain has TRBV20-1 and TRBJ1-5, with D perhaps matching TRBD1 (6 bases). Per the germline V gene, CDR1 is DFQATT and CDR2 is SNEGSKA (reference sequence). Trimming cost V 6 bases and J 9 bases, with 15 bases left between them. The CDR3 loop spans 12 amino acids. The CDR3 region has the DNA TGCAGTGCCGCAACAGGGTGCCTGCCCCAGCATTTT. This translates into CSAATGCLPQHF.

This clonotype has at least ten counts. The CDR3 sequence: CASSPGTTINTGELFF. CDR3 nucleotide sequence: TGTGCCAGCAGCCCGGGGACTACCATAAACACCGGGGAGCTGTTTTTT. The chain couples TRBV7-3 to TRBJ2-2; the match to TRBD2 covers 7 bases. The CDR3 extends over 16 amino acids. J was trimmed by 2 bases and V by 5 bases; bases with no gene match: 8. Germline values: CDR1 SGHTA, CDR2 FQGTGA.

This clonotype was seen only a few times. V usage is TRBV6-1 and J usage is TRBJ1-4; 10 bases align to TRBD1. This CDR3 contains 14 residues. CDR1 is MNHNS and CDR2 is SASEGT in the germline V gene. Unmatched junction bases numbered 6, after V lost 6 bases and J lost 8 bases. CDR3 DNA sequence: TGTGCCAGCAGAGACAGGGGGCTAAGGGAAAAACTGTTTTTT. Translating gives CASRDRGLREKLFF.

Details on this clonotype: The conserved phenylalanine or tryptophan normally closing the CDR3 is absent here, so this likely arose from a read error. This sequence joins TRBV11-3 and TRBJ2-2; possibly TRBD2 for D (6 bases). Looked up from germline, CDR1 is SGHNT and CDR2 is YENEEA. Trimming shortened V by 0 bases and J by 10 bases, and 9 bases separated the two germline ends. This CDR3 is 13 amino acids long. The CDR3 is CASSLETGVELFS. DNA of the CDR3: TGTGCCAGCAGCTTAGAGACGGGAGTGGAGCTGTTTTCT.

The chain combines TRBV24-1 with TRBJ2-7; D perhaps matches TRBD1 (5 bases). This CDR3 comprises 13 residues. V shed 7 bases and J shed 5 bases, with 14 bases lying between them. The V gene's germline CDR1 is KGHDR and CDR2 SFDVKD. As DNA, the CDR3 is TGTGCCACCAGCCACCAGGGTTTCGACGAGCAGTACTTC. Amino acid sequence: CATSHQGFDEQYF.

This clonotype was recorded many times. The CDR3 sequence is CASSDRTLAASTDTQYF. DNA of the CDR3: TGTGCCAGCAGTGATCGAACACTAGCGGCTAGCACAGATACGCAGTATTTT. The rearrangement links TRBV25-1 to TRBJ2-3; the match to TRBD2 covers 8 bases. V was pared by 3 bases and J by 0 bases, with 8 bases of the junction left unmatched. Germline lookup yields CDR1 MGHDK and CDR2 SYGVNS. This CDR3 is built from 17 residues. Full variable domain (remainder filled in from reference TRBV25-1 and TRBJ2-3): EADIYQTPRYLVIGTGKKITLECSQTMGHDKMYWYQQDPGMELHLIHYSYGVNSTEKGDLSSESTVSRIRTEHFPLTLESARPSHTSQYLCASSDRTLAASTDTQYFGPGTRLTVL.

This chain joins TRBV4-1 and TRBJ2-4; D possibly corresponds to TRBD2 (5 bases). In germline, CDR1 is MGHRA, CDR2 YSYEKL. V was trimmed by 6 bases and J by 6 bases, leaving 18 bases between them. The length of the CDR3 is 15 residues. DNA of the CDR3: TGCGCCAGCAGACTCGAGGTTGAGGGATTAAACATTCAGTACTTC. Translating it yields CASRLEVEGLNIQYF.

Ten or more counts support this clonotype. The chain recombines TRBV27 with TRBJ1-5, with unresolved D. Germline CDR1 MNHEY, CDR2 SMNVEV (reference sequence). V was shortened by 6 bases and J by 4 bases, with 10 bases between the two germline ends. The CDR3 spans 13 residues. CDR3 DNA: TGTGCCAGCAGCCCGGGCGGGAATCAGCCCCAGCATTTT. The encoded protein is CASSPGGNQPQHF.

This chain joins TRBV29-1 and TRBJ2-7; D is possibly TRBD1 (5 bases). V lost 4 bases and J lost 0, with 10 bases in between. CDR1 and CDR2 (germline): SQVTM, ANQGSEA. The CDR3 runs to 13 residues. The CDR3 DNA follows: TGCAGCGTTGCCAGGGATAGCTCCTACGAGCAGTACTTC. As protein: CSVARDSSYEQYF.

The genes are TRBV19 and TRBJ1-1; 8 bases line up with TRBD1. CDR1 LNHDA and CDR2 SQIVND come from the germline V gene (reference sequence). Germline trimming cut 6 bases from V and 4 bases from J; bases unmatched to any gene: 13. This CDR3 is built from 16 residues. The DNA for the CDR3 is TGTGCCAGTAGACTTGGACAGGGAAGGGATACCACTGAAGCTTTCTTT. Its protein product is CASRLGQGRDTTEAFF.

This chain uses TRBV5-6 with TRBJ1-2, with D possibly TRBD1 on 6 matching bases. CDR1 and CDR2 from the germline V gene are SGHDT and YYEEEE. CDR3 length equals 12 residues. The V gene lost 5 bases and the J gene lost 10 bases, with 15 bases spanning the gap. Here the CDR3 reads CASRGPQGHYTF. The CDR3 DNA follows: TGTGCCAGCAGAGGACCACAGGGACACTACACCTTC. Together with reference TRBV5-6 and TRBJ1-2, the CDR3 gives the full variable domain: DAGVTQSPTHLIKTRGQQVTLRCSPKSGHDTVSWYQQALGQGPQFIFQYYEEEERQRGNFPDRFSGHQFPNYSSELNVNALLLGDSALYLCASRGPQGHYTFGSGTRLTVV.

The table lists this clonotype with many counts. The V gene is TRBV28, the J gene TRBJ1-2; D call uncertain. CDR1 and CDR2 from the germline V gene are MDHEN and SYDVKM. The CDR3 length is 13 residues. V was pared by 5 bases and J by 2 bases, with 9 bases between. CDR3 protein: CASSVGSNYGYTF. The CDR3 DNA is TGTGCCAGCAGTGTCGGCAGCAACTATGGCTACACCTTC.

This clonotype was seen at least ten times. V is TRBV3-1 and J is TRBJ2-5, with 9 positions matching TRBD2. This CDR3 is 16 amino acids long. Germline trimming cut 1 base from V and 3 bases from J; bases unmatched to any gene: 6. Germline loops: CDR1 LGHDT, CDR2 YNNKEL (reference sequence). The CDR3 nucleotides read TGTGCCAGCAGCCAAGTTATGACTAGCGGAAAAGAGACCCAGTACTTC. Protein: CASSQVMTSGKETQYF.

The chain uses TRBV30 and TRBJ2-7; D perhaps matches TRBD1 (6 bases). CDR3 length equals 12 residues. Between the trimmed V and J ends, which lost 6 bases and 1 base, there was a span of 10 bases. Germline V gene sequence: CDR1 GTSNPN, CDR2 SVGIG (reference sequence). Written as DNA, the CDR3 is TGTGCCTGCCGGGACACGTCCTACGAGCAGTACTTC. This encodes CACRDTSYEQYF.

This clonotype has ten or more counts. The chain links TRBV6-1 to TRBJ1-1; 7 positions match TRBD1. CDR1 is MNHNS, CDR2 SASEGT, per germline. V was pared by 2 bases and J by 3 bases, with 3 bases of the junction left unmatched. The length of the CDR3 is 14 residues. CDR3 region: CASSETQGDTEAFF. The CDR3 region has the DNA TGTGCCAGCAGTGAAACGCAGGGGGACACTGAAGCTTTCTTT.

This clonotype was observed at least ten times. V usage is TRBV2 and J usage is TRBJ2-3, with D hard to call. The CDR3 runs 14 residues. Trimming cost V 3 bases and J 2 bases, with 9 bases left between them. CDR1 and CDR2 from the germline V gene are SNHLY and FYNNEI. The CDR3 coding sequence is TGTGCCAGCAGTGATATTGGGAACACAGATACGCAGTATTTT. Its protein product is CASSDIGNTDTQYF.

In this sample, this clonotype turned up many times. The gene calls are TRBV12-3 or TRBV12-4 and TRBJ2-7; 8 bases match TRBD2. J gave up 3 bases and V 6 bases, and 4 bases lay outside the gene matches. CDR3 size: 13 residues. The CDR3 loop is CASRFGGGYEQYF. CDR3 bases: TGTGCCAGCAGATTCGGGGGGGGCTACGAGCAGTACTTC.

In its sample, this clonotype was seen many times. The chain combines TRBV2 with TRBJ2-1, with a weak D call TRBD1 (6 bases). The V and J ends lost 5 bases and 7 bases respectively, with 9 bases between them. Germline V gene sequence: CDR1 SNHLY, CDR2 FYNNEI. The CDR3 consists of 12 residues. The CDR3 region is CASSTTGNEQFF. CDR3 sequence (DNA): TGTGCCAGCAGTACCACAGGGAATGAGCAGTTCTTC.

The rearrangement uses TRBV12-3 or TRBV12-4 and TRBJ2-1; D is undetermined. CDR3 size: 13 residues. The V gene lost 0 bases and the J gene lost 8 bases, with 8 bases spanning the gap. The CDR3 spells CASSLARTHEQFF. The DNA of the CDR3 is TGTGCCAGCAGTTTAGCGCGAACCCATGAGCAGTTCTTC.